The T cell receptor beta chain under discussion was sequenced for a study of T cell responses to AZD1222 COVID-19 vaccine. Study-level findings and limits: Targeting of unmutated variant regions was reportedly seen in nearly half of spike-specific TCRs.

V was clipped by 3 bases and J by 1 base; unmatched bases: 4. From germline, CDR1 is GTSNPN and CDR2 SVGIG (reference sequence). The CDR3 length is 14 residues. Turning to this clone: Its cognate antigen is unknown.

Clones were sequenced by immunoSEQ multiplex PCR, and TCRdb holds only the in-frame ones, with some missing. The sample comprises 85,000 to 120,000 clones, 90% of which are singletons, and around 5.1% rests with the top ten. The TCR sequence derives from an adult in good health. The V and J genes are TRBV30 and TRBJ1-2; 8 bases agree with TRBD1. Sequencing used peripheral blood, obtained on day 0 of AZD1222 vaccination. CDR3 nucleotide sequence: TGTGCCTGGAGGGGGACAGGTCTTAACTATGGCTACACCTTC. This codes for CAWRGTGLNYGYTF.